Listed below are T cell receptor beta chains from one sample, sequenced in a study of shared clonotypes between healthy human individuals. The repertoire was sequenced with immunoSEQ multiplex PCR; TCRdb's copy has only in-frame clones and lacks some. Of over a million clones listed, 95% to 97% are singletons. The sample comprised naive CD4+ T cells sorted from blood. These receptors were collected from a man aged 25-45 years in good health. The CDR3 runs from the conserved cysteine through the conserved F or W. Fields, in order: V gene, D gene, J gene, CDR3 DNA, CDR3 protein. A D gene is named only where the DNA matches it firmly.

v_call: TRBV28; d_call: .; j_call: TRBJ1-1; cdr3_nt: TGTGCCAGCAGCCACGAGAGGAACACTGAAGCTTTCTTT; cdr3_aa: CASSHERNTEAFF
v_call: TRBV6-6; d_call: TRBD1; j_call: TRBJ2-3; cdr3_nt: TGTGCCAGCAGTAGCGGGACAGGGCGCACAGATACGCAGTATTTT; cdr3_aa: CASSSGTGRTDTQYF
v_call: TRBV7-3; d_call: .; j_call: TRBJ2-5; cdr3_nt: TGTGCCAGCAGATCGGGTCGGGGCGACCAAGAGACCCAGTACTTC; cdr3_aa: CASRSGRGDQETQYF
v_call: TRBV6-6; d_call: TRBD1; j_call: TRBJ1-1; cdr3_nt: TGTGCCAGCAGTTACGCAGGGGGGAACACTGAAGCTTTCTTT; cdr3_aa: CASSYAGGNTEAFF
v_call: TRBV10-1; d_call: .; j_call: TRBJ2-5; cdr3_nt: TGCGCCAGCAGTGAAGGGAATTATATTCAAGAGACCCAGTACTTC; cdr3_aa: CASSEGNYIQETQYF
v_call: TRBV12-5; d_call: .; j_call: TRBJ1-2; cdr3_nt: TGTGCTAGTGGTTCCTCATATGGCTACACCTTC; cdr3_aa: CASGSSYGYTF
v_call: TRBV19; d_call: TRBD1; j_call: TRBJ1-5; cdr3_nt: TGTGCCAGTAGTTCCACCGACAGGGAGGGTCAGCCCCAGCATTTT; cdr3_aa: CASSSTDREGQPQHF
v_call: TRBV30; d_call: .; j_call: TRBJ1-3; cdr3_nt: TGTGCCTGGAAAGCGATCTCTGGAAACACCATATATTTT; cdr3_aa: CAWKAISGNTIYF
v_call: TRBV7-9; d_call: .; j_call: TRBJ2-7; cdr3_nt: TGTGCCAGCAGCTTAGGGACAAAGTCCTACGAGCAGTACTTC; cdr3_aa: CASSLGTKSYEQYF
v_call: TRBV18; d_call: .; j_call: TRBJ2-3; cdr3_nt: TGTGCCAGCTCCCGACGGGACGGGGGAACCACAGATACGCAGTATTTT; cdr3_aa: CASSRRDGGTTDTQYF
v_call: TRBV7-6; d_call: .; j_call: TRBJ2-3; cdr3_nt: TGTGCCAGCAGCCCCGAAGGAGAGGCAGATACGCAGTATTTT; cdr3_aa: CASSPEGEADTQYF